Shown below are 26 T cell receptor beta chains from a single sample sequenced in a study of a mutant IDH1 vaccine in newly diagnosed glioma. Time point described: baseline, week 1 (first vaccination visit). Treatment: pre-vaccination baseline after standard-of-care therapy. Here immunoSEQ multiplex PCR was the method, and the copy in TCRdb shows in-frame clones only, minus some. Counted here are around 99,000 clones, roughly 77% occurring once; the ten biggest clones make up roughly 6.9%. The sample here was PBMCs, taken from a glioma patient treated with radiotherapy, temozolomide or both. The receptors originated from a man between 35 and 55 years old with glioma.

This clone appeared a single time. The gene calls are TRBV7-3 and TRBJ2-1; 7 nucleotides match TRBD2. Trimming took 0 bases from V and 11 from J; bases not matched to a gene: 7. The germline CDR1 and CDR2 sequences are SGHTA and FQGTGA. The CDR3 is 14 residues long. CDR3: CASSLTGLAAKQFF. CDR3 DNA: TGTGCCAGCAGCTTAACCGGCCTAGCGGCTAAGCAGTTCTTC.

The chain employs TRBV6-5 and TRBJ2-3, with TRBD1 as a possible D gene (6 bases). Trimming removed 6 bases at V and 2 bases at J, with 12 bases between. Germline V gene lookup returns CDR1 MNHEY and CDR2 SVGAGI. CDR3 length: 14 amino acids. The DNA of the CDR3 is TGTGCCAGCAGGCGACAGGTGTACACAGATACGCAGTATTTT. Protein sequence: CASRRQVYTDTQYF.

Written as DNA, the CDR3 is TGTGCCAGCAGTGAAGAGTATAGCAATCAGCCCCAGCATTTT. The encoded protein is CASSEEYSNQPQHF. V is TRBV2 and J is TRBJ1-5; D gene unclear. CDR1 and CDR2 from the germline V gene are SNHLY and FYNNEI. V shed 1 base and J shed 0 bases, with 4 bases lying between them. This CDR3 region has 14 residues.

V gene TRBV27 combines with J gene TRBJ1-5, with TRBD1 as a possible D gene (5 bases). V lost 5 bases and J lost 4, with 12 bases in between. The germline CDR1 and CDR2 sequences are MNHEY and SMNVEV (reference sequence). The CDR3 is 14 amino acids. The CDR3 region is CASSELTGNQPQHF. CDR3 sequence (DNA): TGTGCCAGCAGTGAACTAACAGGAAATCAGCCCCAGCATTTT.

The chain recombines TRBV7-8 with TRBJ2-5, with D hard to call. Germline V CDR1 and CDR2: SGHVS, FQNEAQ. V was shortened by 3 bases and J by 2 bases, with 10 bases between the two germline ends. The CDR3 extends over 14 amino acids. The CDR3 bases are TGTGCCAGCAGCTTGGGGTCGATTCAAGAGACCCAGTACTTC. This codes for CASSLGSIQETQYF.

This clone has a count of ten or more. The chain is built from TRBV7-9 and TRBJ1-5; 7 nucleotides align to TRBD1. CDR3 length: 17 residues. Germline loops: CDR1 SEHNR, CDR2 FQNEAQ (reference sequence). J gave up 1 base and V 4 bases, and 10 bases lay outside the gene matches. This CDR3 reads CASSSPKTGLSNQPQHF. CDR3 coding DNA: TGTGCCAGCAGCTCGCCTAAGACAGGGCTGAGCAATCAGCCCCAGCATTTT.

The rearrangement joins TRBV28 to TRBJ2-7; D is undetermined. Trimming cost V 4 bases and J 3 bases, with 10 bases left between them. The length of the CDR3 is 13 residues. Per the germline V gene, CDR1 is MDHEN and CDR2 is SYDVKM. The DNA for the CDR3 is TGTGCCAGCAGTTCCGACTTGGTCTACGAGCAGTACTTC. This gives the protein CASSSDLVYEQYF.

CDR3 coding DNA: TGTGCCAGCAGCCCTAGTGGCAAACCAAAGGGGGAGCAGTACTTC. Translated: CASSPSGKPKGEQYF. The rearrangement uses TRBV7-2 and TRBJ2-7, with D possibly TRBD1 on 5 matching bases. The V end was cut by 5 bases, the J end by 7 bases, with 21 bases between. The V gene's germline CDR1 is SGHTA and CDR2 FQGNSA. The CDR3 is made up of 15 amino acids.

This rearrangement joins TRBV6-6 to TRBJ2-3; a possible D gene is TRBD1 (5 bases). The CDR3 is 16 amino acids. The V end lost 0 bases, the J end lost 2 bases, and 12 bases lay between the germline ends. The germline CDR1 and CDR2 sequences are MNHNY and SVGAGI (reference sequence). CDR3 region: CASSYSDTDFTDTQYF. The CDR3 DNA reads as TGTGCCAGCAGTTACTCGGACACCGATTTCACAGATACGCAGTATTTT.

In DNA form, the CDR3 reads TGTGCCTGGGCTCGGGACAGAAATTCACCCCTCCACTTT. It translates to CAWARDRNSPLHF. V and J are TRBV30 and TRBJ1-6, with 7 positions matching TRBD1. V lost 5 bases, J lost 7 bases, and 5 bases stayed unmatched. The CDR3 sequence is 13 residues long. Germline V gene lookup returns CDR1 GTSNPN and CDR2 SVGIG (reference sequence).

The rearrangement joins TRBV5-1 to TRBJ1-2; the D gene is possibly TRBD1 (6 bases). CDR1 is SGHRS, CDR2 YFSETQ, per germline. CDR3 length: 15 residues. Trimming cost V 3 bases and J 2 bases, with 14 bases left between them. CDR3: CASSSSGAPNYGYTF. The CDR3 bases are TGCGCCAGCAGCTCCTCAGGGGCGCCGAACTATGGCTACACCTTC.

The V call is TRBV7-2, the J call TRBJ1-2; no definite D call. V lost 5 bases and J lost 4, with 11 bases in between. CDR1 SGHTA and CDR2 FQGNSA come from the germline V gene. The CDR3 is 13 residues long. CDR3 nucleotide sequence: TGTGCCAGCAGCCCGGCAAGCCCCTATGGCTACACCTTC. Amino acid sequence: CASSPASPYGYTF.

This chain connects TRBV5-1 to TRBJ2-5; 10 nucleotides match TRBD1. The J call is doubtful: the DNA matches TRBJ2-7 better. Germline V gene data show CDR1 as SGHRS and CDR2 as YFSETQ. The CDR3 is made up of 13 amino acids. The CDR3 region has the DNA TGCGCCAGCAGCGACGGGACAGGGGACGAGCAGTACTTC. Translated: CASSDGTGDEQYF.

DNA for the CDR3: TGTGCCAGCAGCATGACAGGATCTTATGGCTACACCTTC. It is translated as CASSMTGSYGYTF. The chain links TRBV11-2 to TRBJ1-2, with D possibly TRBD1 on 6 matching bases. This CDR3 is 13 amino acids long. The V gene lost 5 bases and the J gene lost 5 bases, with 12 bases spanning the gap. The germline gives CDR1 SGHAT, CDR2 FQNNGV.

The chain links TRBV6-5 to TRBJ2-7, with D possibly called TRBD1 or TRBD2 (5 bases each). The CDR3 is 13 residues long. The germline V gene encodes CDR1 MNHEY and CDR2 SVGAGI. The ends were cut back, 2 bases at V and 6 bases at J, with 11 bases in the middle. The CDR3 reads CASSYAPGTEQYF. The CDR3 nucleotides are TGTGCCAGCAGTTACGCTCCAGGGACCGAGCAGTACTTC.

The rearrangement joins TRBV9 to TRBJ2-5; TRBD1 aligns across 7 bases. The germline V gene has CDR1 SGDLS and CDR2 YYNGEE. With 0 bases clipped from V and 3 bases from J, the junction kept 8 bases outside the gene matches. CDR3 length: 16 residues. DNA for the CDR3: TGTGCCAGCAGCGTAGCCCCGACAGGGCGGGAAGAGACCCAGTACTTC. It specifies CASSVAPTGREETQYF.

The chain recombines TRBV9 with TRBJ2-3; 12 nucleotides line up with TRBD2. V was clipped by 4 bases and J by 0 bases; unmatched bases: 3. Per germline, CDR1 SGDLS and CDR2 YYNGEE. CDR3 length: 16 amino acids. CDR3 DNA: TGTGCCAGCAGCAGAGGACTAGCGGGGAGCACAGATACGCAGTATTTT. It codes for CASSRGLAGSTDTQYF. The full variable domain, completed using reference TRBV9 and TRBJ2-3, is DSGVTQTPKHLITATGQRVTLRCSPRSGDLSVYWYQQSLDQGLQFLIQYYNGEERAKGNILERFSAQQFPDLHSELNLSSLELGDSALYFCASSRGLAGSTDTQYFGPGTRLTVL.

The J gene is TRBJ2-1, the V gene TRBV5-4, with 12 positions matching TRBD1. The CDR3 loop spans 16 amino acids. Germline CDR1 is SGHNT and CDR2 is YYREEE (reference sequence). V shed 5 bases and J 1 base; nucleotides not matched to a gene: 4. CDR3 DNA: TGTGCCAGCAGTCCGGGACAGGGGGCTTCCTACAATGAGCAGTTCTTC. This sequence encodes CASSPGQGASYNEQFF.

The chain uses TRBV5-1 and TRBJ2-5; TRBD1 aligns across 7 bases. Germline CDR1 is SGHRS and CDR2 is YFSETQ. Trimming took 5 bases from V and 2 from J; bases not matched to a gene: 15. This CDR3 has 17 residues. The CDR3 DNA sequence: TGCGCCAGCAGACGTTCTCGGACAGGAAGCCCTCAAGAGACCCAGTACTTC. Its translation is CASRRSRTGSPQETQYF.

V and J are TRBV10-3 and TRBJ2-2; tentatively, D is TRBD2 (6 bases). The CDR3 sequence is 13 residues long. The germline V gene encodes CDR1 ENHRY and CDR2 SYGVKD. V was pared by 10 bases and J by 5 bases, with 14 bases between. The CDR3 here is CATRGETTGELFF. CDR3 bases: TGTGCCACCCGCGGGGAGACTACCGGGGAGCTGTTTTTT.

This clone was counted only a few times. The chain recombines TRBV10-1 with TRBJ2-7; D is undetermined. The V and J ends lost 3 bases and 7 bases respectively, with 1 base between them. This CDR3 is 9 amino acids long. Germline lookup yields CDR1 WNHNN and CDR2 SYGVQD (reference sequence). The CDR3 sequence: CASSEEQYF. The DNA for the CDR3 is TGCGCCAGCAGTGAAGAGCAGTACTTC.

This clone was detected once. This rearrangement joins TRBV30 to TRBJ2-5, with no clear D. The V end was cut by 0 bases, the J end by 3 bases, with 8 bases between. The CDR3 is made up of 13 amino acids. From germline, CDR1 is GTSNPN and CDR2 SVGIG (reference sequence). The CDR3 region has the DNA TGTGCCTGGAGTGTGGTCGGCGAAGAGACCCAGTACTTC. This encodes CAWSVVGEETQYF.

This chain uses TRBV5-1 with TRBJ2-2, with unresolved D. The germline CDR1 and CDR2 sequences are SGHRS and YFSETQ. V gave up 1 base and J gave up 4 bases, with 11 bases separating them. The CDR3 is 15 residues long. CDR3 region: CASSLRAGSTGELFF. CDR3 DNA sequence: TGCGCCAGCAGCTTGCGGGCAGGCAGCACCGGGGAGCTGTTTTTT.

This chain uses TRBV5-4 with TRBJ1-2, with TRBD1 identical over 8 bases. Germline V lookup: CDR1 SGHNT, CDR2 YYREEE (reference sequence). After removal of 5 bases from V and 4 bases from J, the junction contained 16 bases not matched to a gene. The CDR3 sequence is 17 residues long. The CDR3 nucleotides are TGTGCCAGCAGTCCCCCGGCAGGGGGCCGTTTAGGCTATGGCTACACCTTC. Protein: CASSPPAGGRLGYGYTF.

The chain employs TRBV6-5 and TRBJ2-2; 8 bases line up with TRBD1. The V gene's germline CDR1 is MNHEY and CDR2 SVGAGI. The CDR3 is 16 amino acids. V shed 0 bases, J shed 4 bases, and the junction held 4 bases outside the gene matches. CDR3 DNA sequence: TGTGCCAGCAGTTACTCCAGGGGGCAGGGCACCGGGGAGCTGTTTTTT. This sequence encodes CASSYSRGQGTGELFF.

This clone showed up just a few times. The rearrangement joins TRBV6-5 to TRBJ1-2; 8 nucleotides match TRBD1. This CDR3 comprises 13 residues. The trim removed 6 bases at V and 8 bases at J, leaving 8 bases unmatched. In germline, CDR1 is MNHEY, CDR2 SVGAGI. CDR3 bases: TGTGCCAGCAGCAAGGACAGGGTATCGGGCTACACCTTC. It codes for CASSKDRVSGYTF.